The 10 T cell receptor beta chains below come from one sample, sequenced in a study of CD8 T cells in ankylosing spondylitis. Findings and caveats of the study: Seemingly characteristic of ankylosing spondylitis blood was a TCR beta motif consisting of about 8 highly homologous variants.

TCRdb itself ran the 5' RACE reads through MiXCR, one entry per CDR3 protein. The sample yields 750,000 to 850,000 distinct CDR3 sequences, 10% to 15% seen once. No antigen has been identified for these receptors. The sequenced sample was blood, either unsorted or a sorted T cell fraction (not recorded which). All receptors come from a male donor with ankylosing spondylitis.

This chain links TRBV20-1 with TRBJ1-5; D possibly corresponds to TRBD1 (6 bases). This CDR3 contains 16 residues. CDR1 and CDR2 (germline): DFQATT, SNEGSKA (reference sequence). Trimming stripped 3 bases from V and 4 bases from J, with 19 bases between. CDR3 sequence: CSASEGDAWLNQPQHF. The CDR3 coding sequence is TGCAGTGCTAGTGAGGGGGACGCTTGGCTGAATCAGCCCCAGCATTTT.

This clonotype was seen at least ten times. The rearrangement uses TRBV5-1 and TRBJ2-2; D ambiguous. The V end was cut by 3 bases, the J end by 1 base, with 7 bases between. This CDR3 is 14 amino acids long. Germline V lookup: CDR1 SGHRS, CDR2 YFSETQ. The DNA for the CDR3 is TGCGCCAGCAGCTCGCTAGTGAACACCGGGGAGCTGTTTTTT. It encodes CASSSLVNTGELFF.

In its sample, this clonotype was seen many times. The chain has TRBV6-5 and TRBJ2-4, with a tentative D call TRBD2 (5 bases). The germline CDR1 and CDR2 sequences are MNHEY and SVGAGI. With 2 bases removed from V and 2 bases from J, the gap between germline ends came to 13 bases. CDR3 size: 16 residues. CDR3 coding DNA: TGTGCCAGCAGTTACCGAACCCGAGGGTCCAAAAACATTCAGTACTTC. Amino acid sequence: CASSYRTRGSKNIQYF.

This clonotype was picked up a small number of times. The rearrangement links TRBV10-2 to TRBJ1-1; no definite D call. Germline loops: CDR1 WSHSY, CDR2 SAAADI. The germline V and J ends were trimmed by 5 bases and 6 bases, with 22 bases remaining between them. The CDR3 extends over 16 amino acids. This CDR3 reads CASSRSAPWESAEAFF. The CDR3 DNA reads TGCGCCAGCAGTCGTTCGGCCCCTTGGGAGAGTGCTGAAGCTTTCTTT.

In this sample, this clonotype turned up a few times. CDR3 region: CASSSHTPQEANEQFF. In nucleotides, the CDR3 is TGTGCCAGCAGCTCACACACTCCACAGGAGGCAAATGAGCAGTTCTTC. V is TRBV7-2 and J is TRBJ2-1; either TRBD1 or TRBD2 may supply D (5 bases each). Trimming pared 4 bases from V and 7 bases from J, leaving 20 bases between. The germline V gene encodes CDR1 SGHTA and CDR2 FQGNSA. The CDR3 contains 16 residues.

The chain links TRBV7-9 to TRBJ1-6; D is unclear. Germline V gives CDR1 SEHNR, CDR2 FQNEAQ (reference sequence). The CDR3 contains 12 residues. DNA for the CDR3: TGTGCGGCCCAGAAGCCGAATTCACCCCTCCACTTT. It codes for CAAQKPNSPLHF.

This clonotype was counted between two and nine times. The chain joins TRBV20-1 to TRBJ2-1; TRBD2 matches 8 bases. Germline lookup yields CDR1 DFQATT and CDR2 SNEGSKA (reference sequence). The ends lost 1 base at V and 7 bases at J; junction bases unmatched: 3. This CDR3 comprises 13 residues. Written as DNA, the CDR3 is TGCAGTGCTAGAGTAGGGACTAGAAATGAGCAGTTCTTC. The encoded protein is CSARVGTRNEQFF.

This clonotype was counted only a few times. CDR3 coding DNA: TGTGCCACCAGTGTGGGTGACAGGGGCAGTGATCAGCCCCAGCATTTT. This codes for CATSVGDRGSDQPQHF. This rearrangement joins TRBV24-1 to TRBJ1-5; 8 nucleotides align to TRBD1. The CDR3 sequence is 16 residues long. Trimming at V came to 5 bases and at J to 5 bases, leaving 10 bases not matched to a gene. Germline loops: CDR1 KGHDR, CDR2 SFDVKD.

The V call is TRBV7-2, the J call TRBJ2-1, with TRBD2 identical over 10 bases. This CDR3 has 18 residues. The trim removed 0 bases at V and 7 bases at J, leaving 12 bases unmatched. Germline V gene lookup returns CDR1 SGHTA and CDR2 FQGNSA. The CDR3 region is CASSLASPNSGRNNEQFF. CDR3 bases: TGTGCCAGCAGCTTAGCCTCCCCCAATAGCGGGAGGAATAATGAGCAGTTCTTC.

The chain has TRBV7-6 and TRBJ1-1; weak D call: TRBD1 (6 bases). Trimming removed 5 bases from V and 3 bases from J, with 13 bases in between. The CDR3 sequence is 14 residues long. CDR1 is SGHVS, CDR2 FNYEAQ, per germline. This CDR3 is CASSLPRGDTEAFF. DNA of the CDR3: TGTGCCAGCAGCCTGCCCAGGGGAGACACTGAAGCTTTCTTT. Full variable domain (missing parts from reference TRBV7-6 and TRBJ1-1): GAGVSQSPRYKVTKRGQDVALRCDPISGHVSLYWYRQALGQGPEFLTYFNYEAQQDKSGLPNDRFSAERPEGSISTLTIQRTEQRDSAMYRCASSLPRGDTEAFFGQGTRLTVV.